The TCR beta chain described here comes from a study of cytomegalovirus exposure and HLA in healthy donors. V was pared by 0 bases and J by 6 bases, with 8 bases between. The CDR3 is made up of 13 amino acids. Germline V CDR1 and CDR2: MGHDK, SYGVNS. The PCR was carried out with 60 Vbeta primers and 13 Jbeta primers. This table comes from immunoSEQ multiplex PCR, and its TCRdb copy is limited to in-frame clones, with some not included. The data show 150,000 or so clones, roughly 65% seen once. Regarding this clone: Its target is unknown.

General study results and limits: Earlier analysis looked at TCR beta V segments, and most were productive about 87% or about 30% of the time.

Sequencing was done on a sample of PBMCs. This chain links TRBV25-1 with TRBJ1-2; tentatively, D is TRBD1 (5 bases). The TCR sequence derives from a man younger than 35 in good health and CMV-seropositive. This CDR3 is CASSEYRGDGYTF. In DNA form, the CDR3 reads TGTGCCAGCAGTGAATATCGGGGGGATGGCTACACCTTC.